The 29 T cell receptor beta chains given below trace back to one sample, sequenced in a study of glioma-infiltrating T cells. The iRepertoire nested amplicon-rescue multiplex PCR amplified TCR alpha and beta CDR3s from RNA. TCRdb re-called the multiplex PCR reads with MiXCR, one entry per CDR3 protein. The sample contains fewer than 200,000 distinct CDR3 sequences, 30% to 40% of which appear only once. The sample taken for sequencing was glioma tissue, nonneoplastic brain tissue, or PBMCs (not recorded which). These receptors were collected from a human donor with low-grade glioma or glioblastoma, undergoing nonglioma brain surgery, or in good health (not recorded which).

In this sample, this clonotype turned up many times. The chain couples TRBV2 to TRBJ2-5; D call uncertain. Germline V CDR1 and CDR2: SNHLY, FYNNEI. This CDR3 has 13 amino acids. V was shortened by 4 bases and J by 4 bases, with 10 bases between the two germline ends. The CDR3 coding sequence is TGTGCCAGCAGTGCACTCGAAGGAGAGACCCAGTACTTC. It codes for CASSALEGETQYF.

Details on this clonotype: This clone may be a read error of a much larger clone one base away. The rearrangement uses TRBV5-1 and TRBJ2-5, with D possibly being TRBD2 (6 bases). The CDR3 has 12 residues. Germline lookup yields CDR1 SGHRS and CDR2 YFSETQ. With 4 bases removed from V and 10 bases from J, the gap between germline ends came to 14 bases. The CDR3 DNA reads as TGCGCCAGCAGCGGAGGGGATCAGATCCAGTACTTC. Its translation: CASSGGDQIQYF.

Ten or more counts support this clonotype. V usage is TRBV6-6 and J usage is TRBJ2-7, with D possibly matching TRBD2 (7 bases). The V and J ends lost 0 bases and 2 bases respectively, with 14 bases between them. The CDR3 has 16 amino acids. Germline V gene data show CDR1 as MNHNY and CDR2 as SVGAGI (reference sequence). The CDR3 loop is CASSYSHREGTYEQYF. The DNA of the CDR3 is TGTGCCAGCAGTTACTCACACAGGGAGGGGACCTACGAGCAGTACTTC.

This clonotype was seen only a few times. The chain employs TRBV4-1 and TRBJ2-2; the D gene is possibly TRBD1 (6 bases). This CDR3 contains 17 residues. V lost 0 bases and J lost 2, with 13 bases in between. Germline values: CDR1 MGHRA, CDR2 YSYEKL. CDR3 loop: CASSQDSRDTNTGELFF. The CDR3 DNA reads as TGCGCCAGCAGCCAAGATTCAAGGGACACCAACACCGGGGAGCTGTTTTTT.

At least ten counts were recorded for this clonotype. The V call is TRBV20-1, the J call TRBJ1-6; unclear D gene. The CDR3 covers 13 residues. The V gene lost 6 bases and the J gene lost 0 bases, with 6 bases spanning the gap. Germline-derived CDR1 and CDR2 are DFQATT and SNEGSKA (reference sequence). The CDR3 spells CSAESSYNSPLHF. The CDR3 region has the DNA TGCAGTGCCGAAAGCTCCTATAATTCACCCCTCCACTTT.

This clonotype was observed a handful of times. CDR3 bases: TGTGCCAGCAGCGTAGAGGTAGAAGGCGATGAGCAGTTCTTC. Translating gives CASSVEVEGDEQFF. The chain has TRBV9 and TRBJ2-1; D ambiguous. Trimming removed 0 bases from V and 8 bases from J, with 12 bases in between. CDR3 length: 14 residues. CDR1 and CDR2 from the germline V gene are SGDLS and YYNGEE.

In the case of this clonotype: Its ends do not fully match the called genes, so a read error is possible. The J gene is TRBJ1-3, the V gene TRBV7-2; tentative D call: TRBD1 (6 bases). CDR1 SGHTA and CDR2 FQGNSA come from the germline V gene. The CDR3 extends over 13 amino acids. This CDR3 reads CASNQQGLNTIYF. The CDR3 DNA sequence: TGTGCCAGCAACCAACAGGGATTAAACACGATATATTTT.

This clonotype has at least ten counts. The chain employs TRBV19 and TRBJ2-3; tentatively, D is TRBD2 (5 bases). With 5 bases removed from V and 4 bases from J, the gap between germline ends came to 16 bases. Looked up from germline, CDR1 is LNHDA and CDR2 is SQIVND (reference sequence). This CDR3 region has 15 residues. The CDR3 is CASSALGSTADTQYF. CDR3 in DNA: TGTGCCAGTAGTGCCCTAGGGAGTACCGCAGATACGCAGTATTTT. Complete variable domain (other parts from reference TRBV19 and TRBJ2-3): DGGITQSPKYLFRKEGQNVTLSCEQNLNHDAMYWYRQDPGQGLRLIYYSQIVNDFQKGDIAEGYSVSREKKESFPLTVTSAQKNPTAFYLCASSALGSTADTQYFGPGTRLTVL.

There are many counts of this clonotype. This chain joins TRBV24-1 and TRBJ1-2, with 7 bases identical to TRBD1. The ends lost 4 bases at V and 7 bases at J; junction bases unmatched: 11. This CDR3 is 15 amino acids long. Germline CDR1 reads KGHDR; CDR2 reads SFDVKD. DNA of the CDR3: TGTGCCACCAGTGACCATGCACAGGGGTCGATTGGCTACACCTTC. Translated, it gives CATSDHAQGSIGYTF.

Ten or more counts support this clonotype. The genes are TRBV11-2 and TRBJ2-1; TRBD2 aligns across 7 bases. Germline V gene data show CDR1 as SGHAT and CDR2 as FQNNGV. V lost 1 base and J lost 7; bases outside the gene matches: 7. CDR3 size: 15 residues. The chain's CDR3 is CASSLVAGGRNEQFF. The CDR3 nucleotides are TGTGCCAGCAGCTTAGTAGCGGGTGGGAGAAATGAGCAGTTCTTC.

This clonotype was counted many times. The chain employs TRBV3-1 and TRBJ2-7; no clear D gene. V shed 1 base and J shed 0 bases, with 4 bases lying between them. Germline values: CDR1 LGHDT, CDR2 YNNKEL (reference sequence). This CDR3 is 13 amino acids long. In DNA, the CDR3 is TGTGCCAGCAGCCAAGCAGACTCCTACGAGCAGTACTTC. It translates to CASSQADSYEQYF.

This clonotype was picked up a small number of times. The gene calls are TRBV5-1 and TRBJ2-7; 11 positions match TRBD2. V lost 1 base, J lost 3 bases, and 6 bases stayed unmatched. The CDR3 totals 16 residues. Germline V gives CDR1 SGHRS, CDR2 YFSETQ. The CDR3 DNA sequence: TGCGCCAGCAGCTTGTTCTGGGGACTAGCGGTCTACGAGCAGTACTTC. This sequence encodes CASSLFWGLAVYEQYF.

With regard to this clonotype: This sequence may be a read error, since a much larger clone differs from it by one base. This rearrangement joins TRBV11-2 to TRBJ2-1; D may be TRBD1 or TRBD2 (7 bases each). The CDR3 consists of 14 residues. Germline V gene sequence: CDR1 SGHAT, CDR2 FQNNGV. Here the CDR3 reads CASSPVTGRGEKFF. The CDR3 DNA reads TGTGCCAGCAGCCCGGTGACAGGGAGGGGTGAGAAGTTCTTC.

At least ten counts were recorded for this clonotype. V usage is TRBV20-1 and J usage is TRBJ2-5; possibly TRBD2 for D (5 bases). The germline V gene encodes CDR1 DFQATT and CDR2 SNEGSKA (reference sequence). Trimming shortened V by 6 bases and J by 3 bases, and 14 bases separated the two germline ends. The CDR3 has 13 residues. The CDR3 protein is CSANLAVKETQYF. In nucleotides, the CDR3 is TGCAGTGCCAACCTAGCAGTCAAAGAGACCCAGTACTTC.

For this clonotype: A read error is possible here, since a much larger clone lies one base away. The chain carries TRBV4-2 and TRBJ2-7; possible D gene TRBD1, 6 bases. CDR3 length: 15 residues. CDR1 and CDR2 (germline): LGHNA, YNFKEQ. CDR3 sequence: CASSQTGQPSYDQYF. As DNA, the CDR3 is TGTGCCAGCAGCCAAACCGGACAGCCCTCCTACGACCAGTACTTC.

This clonotype was observed at least ten times. This sequence joins TRBV28 and TRBJ1-5, with D maybe TRBD1 (6 bases). Per the germline V gene, CDR1 is MDHEN and CDR2 is SYDVKM. The V gene lost 9 bases and the J gene lost 1 base, with 10 bases spanning the gap. The CDR3 contains 13 residues. The CDR3 is CASEQGSNQPQHF. CDR3 in DNA: TGTGCCAGTGAACAGGGAAGCAATCAGCCCCAGCATTTT.

This clonotype was seen many times. J is TRBJ2-7 and V is TRBV6-5; D unresolved. Germline lookup yields CDR1 MNHEY and CDR2 SVGAGI. Trimming took 3 bases from V and 3 from J, leaving 9 bases between them. The CDR3 consists of 13 residues. The CDR3 bases are TGTGCCAGCAGTTATAGCAAAATCTACGAGCAGTACTTC. Translating gives CASSYSKIYEQYF.

V gene TRBV20-1 combines with J gene TRBJ2-1, with TRBD2 as a possible D gene (5 bases). The CDR3 is 16 amino acids. Trimming shortened V by 0 bases and J by 11 bases, and 23 bases separated the two germline ends. CDR1 is DFQATT, CDR2 SNEGSKA, per germline (reference sequence). The CDR3 DNA sequence: TGCAGTGCTAGAGAAGTGAGGATAGAGGGAGTGAGGAAGCAGTTCTTC. Translating it yields CSAREVRIEGVRKQFF.

This clonotype has ten or more counts. The J gene is TRBJ1-5, the V gene TRBV28; possibly TRBD1 for D (5 bases). Germline V CDR1 and CDR2: MDHEN, SYDVKM. The ends were cut back, 5 bases at V and 5 bases at J, with 13 bases in the middle. The CDR3 loop spans 14 amino acids. The CDR3 DNA sequence: TGTGCCAGCAGTCGGACACTAACCGATCAGCCCCAGCATTTT. It specifies CASSRTLTDQPQHF.

V is TRBV11-2 and J is TRBJ2-7, with D perhaps TRBD1 (5 bases). The V gene's germline CDR1 is SGHAT and CDR2 FQNNGV. V was cut by 2 bases and J by 0 bases, with 8 bases left in between. The CDR3 has 14 residues. The CDR3 DNA sequence: TGTGCCAGCAGCTTATTTGACAGCTCCTACGAGCAGTACTTC. Translating gives CASSLFDSSYEQYF.

Comment on this clonotype: A much larger clone lies one base from this, so it may be a read error. V usage is TRBV29-1 and J usage is TRBJ2-7, with 7 bases fitting TRBD2. Germline V gene lookup returns CDR1 SQVTM and CDR2 ANQGSEA. This CDR3 region has 13 residues. The CDR3, as DNA: TGCGGCGTTCTCGAGGGAGGGGCCTACGAGCAGTACTTC. It codes for CGVLEGGAYEQYF.

This chain links TRBV6-9 with TRBJ2-3; 8 nucleotides align to TRBD2. V trimming: 4 bases; J trimming: 1 base; junction bases outside the gene matches: 7. CDR1 and CDR2 from the germline V gene are MNHGY and SVAAGI. CDR3 length: 16 residues. The CDR3 bases are TGTGCCAGCAGTTGGGGGAGCGGGAGAGGCACAGATACGCAGTATTTT. Its protein product is CASSWGSGRGTDTQYF.

This clonotype occurred many times. The V and J genes are TRBV11-2 and TRBJ2-1, with 10 bases fitting TRBD2. V trimming: 8 bases; J trimming: 6 bases; junction bases outside the gene matches: 7. The germline V gene encodes CDR1 SGHAT and CDR2 FQNNGV. This CDR3 spans 14 amino acids. The CDR3, as DNA: TGTGCCAGCTCCCCTAGCGGGAGTGTCAATGAGCAGTTCTTC. It is translated as CASSPSGSVNEQFF. Combining the CDR3 with reference TRBV11-2 and TRBJ2-1 gives the whole variable domain EAGVAQSPRYKIIEKRQSVAFWCNPISGHATLYWYQQILGQGPKLLIQFQNNGVVDDSQLPKDRFSAERLKGVDSTLKIQPAKLEDSAVYLCASSPSGSVNEQFFGPGTRLTVL.

This clonotype has a count of ten or more. This rearrangement joins TRBV12-3 or TRBV12-4 to TRBJ1-2, with D unresolved. The CDR3 runs 11 residues. The germline V and J ends were trimmed by 7 bases and 7 bases, with 10 bases remaining between them. As DNA, the CDR3 is TGTGCCAGCACCGACACGGTTGGCTACACCTTC. This translates into CASTDTVGYTF.

A word on this clonotype: A much bigger clone sits one base away, suggesting this may be a read error. The chain carries TRBV5-4 and TRBJ1-1, with TRBD1 matching 7 bases. Unmatched junction bases numbered 4, after V lost 4 bases and J lost 4 bases. This CDR3 is built from 13 residues. Germline V gene sequence: CDR1 SGHNT, CDR2 YYREEE (reference sequence). For the CDR3, the DNA is TGTGCCAGCAGCCCGGACAGGTCCACTGAAGCTTTCTTT. Protein: CASSPDRSTEAFF. Together with reference TRBV5-4 and TRBJ1-1, the CDR3 gives the full variable domain: ETGVTQSPTHLIKTRGQQVTLRCSSQSGHNTVSWYQQALGQGPQFIFQYYREEENGRGNFPPRFSGLQFPNYSSELNVNALELDDSALYLCASSPDRSTEAFFGQGTRLTVV.

This clonotype was recorded many times. V gene TRBV7-2 combines with J gene TRBJ2-3; unclear D gene. CDR1 is SGHTA, CDR2 FQGNSA, per germline. The CDR3 runs 15 residues. Trimming removed 2 bases from V and 5 bases from J, with 14 bases in between. The CDR3 bases are TGTGCCAGCAGCTTATGGTCGGGTCTTAGAGATACGCAGTATTTT. It encodes CASSLWSGLRDTQYF.

Details on this clonotype: This may stem from a read error, because a much larger clone lies one nucleotide away. The V and J genes are TRBV5-1 and TRBJ2-1; weak D call: TRBD1 (5 bases). This CDR3 region has 15 residues. Germline loops: CDR1 SGHRS, CDR2 YFSETQ. The germline V and J ends were trimmed by 6 bases and 8 bases, with 21 bases remaining between them. DNA of the CDR3: TGCGCCAGCACACCTTACAACCCAGGGCCGGATGAGCAGTTCTTC. Translated, it gives CASTPYNPGPDEQFF.

V is TRBV29-1 and J is TRBJ2-5; possibly TRBD1 or TRBD2 for D (5 bases each). Germline V gives CDR1 SQVTM, CDR2 ANQGSEA. The CDR3 length is 13 residues. Trimming removed 3 bases from V and 4 bases from J, with 12 bases in between. CDR3 sequence: CSVETIGTETQYF. The CDR3 region has the DNA TGCAGCGTTGAGACTATAGGGACAGAGACCCAGTACTTC.

For this clonotype: A much larger clone differs from this one at a single base, so this may be a read error. The chain joins TRBV12-3 or TRBV12-4 to TRBJ1-4; tentatively, D is TRBD1 (6 bases). The CDR3 runs to 12 residues. The V end lost 3 bases, the J end lost 13 bases, and 12 bases lay between the germline ends. The CDR3 DNA sequence: TGTGCCAGCAGTTTTAGTTCAGGGGTACTGTTTTTT. Its protein is CASSFSSGVLFF.